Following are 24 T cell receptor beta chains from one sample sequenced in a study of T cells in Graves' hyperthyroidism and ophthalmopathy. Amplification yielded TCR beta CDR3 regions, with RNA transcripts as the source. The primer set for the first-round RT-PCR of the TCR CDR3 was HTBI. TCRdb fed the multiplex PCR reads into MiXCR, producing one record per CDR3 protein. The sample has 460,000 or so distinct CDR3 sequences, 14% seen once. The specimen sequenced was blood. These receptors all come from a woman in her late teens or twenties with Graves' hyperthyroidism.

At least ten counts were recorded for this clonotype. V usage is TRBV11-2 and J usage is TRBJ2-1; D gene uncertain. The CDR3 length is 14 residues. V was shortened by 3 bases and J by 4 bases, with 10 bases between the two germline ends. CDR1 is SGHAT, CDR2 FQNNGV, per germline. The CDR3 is CASSLNTHYNEQFF. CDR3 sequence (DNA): TGTGCCAGCAGCTTGAACACGCATTACAATGAGCAGTTCTTC.

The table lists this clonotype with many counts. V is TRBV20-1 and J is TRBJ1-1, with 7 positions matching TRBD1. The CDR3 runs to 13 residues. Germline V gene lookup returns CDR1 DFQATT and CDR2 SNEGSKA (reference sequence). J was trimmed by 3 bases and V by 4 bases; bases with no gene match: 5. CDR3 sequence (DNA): TGCAGTGCTAACAGGGGTTCCTACACTGAAGCTTTCTTT. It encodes CSANRGSYTEAFF.

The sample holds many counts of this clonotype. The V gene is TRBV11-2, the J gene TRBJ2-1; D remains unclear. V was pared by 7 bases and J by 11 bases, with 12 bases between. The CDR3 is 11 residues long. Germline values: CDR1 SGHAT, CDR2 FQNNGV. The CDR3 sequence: CASNSLHQQFF. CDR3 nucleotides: TGTGCCAGCAACTCGCTCCATCAGCAGTTCTTC.

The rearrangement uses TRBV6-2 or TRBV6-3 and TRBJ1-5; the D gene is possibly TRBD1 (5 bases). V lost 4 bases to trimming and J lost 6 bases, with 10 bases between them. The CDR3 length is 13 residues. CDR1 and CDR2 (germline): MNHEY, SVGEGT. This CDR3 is CASSSQGSQPQHF. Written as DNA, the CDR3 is TGTGCCAGCAGTTCCCAGGGAAGTCAGCCCCAGCATTTT.

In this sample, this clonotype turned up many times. CDR3 DNA: TGTGCCAGCGGGGTGAGCGACGAGCAGTACGTC. Residues: CASGVSDEQYV. The genes are TRBV6-1 and TRBJ2-7, with unresolved D. Germline CDR1 reads MNHNS; CDR2 reads SASEGT. Deletions cut 8 bases from V and 5 bases from J, with 10 bases between. This CDR3 has 11 amino acids.

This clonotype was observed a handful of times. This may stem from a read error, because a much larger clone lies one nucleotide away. The DNA for the CDR3 is TGTGCTAGGGCCACCGGGGACGGTCGTGGCTACACCTTC. This encodes CARATGDGRGYTF. The rearrangement uses TRBV12-5 and TRBJ1-2; D is perhaps TRBD1 (5 bases). Germline assignment: CDR1 LGHNT and CDR2 FRNRAP. The CDR3 is 13 amino acids. V was trimmed by 9 bases and J by 7 bases, leaving 18 bases between them.

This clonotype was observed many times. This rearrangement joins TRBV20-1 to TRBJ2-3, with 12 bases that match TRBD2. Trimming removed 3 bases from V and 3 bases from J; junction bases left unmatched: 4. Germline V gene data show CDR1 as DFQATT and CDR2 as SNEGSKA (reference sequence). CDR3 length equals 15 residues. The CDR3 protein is CSASLGLAGTDTQYF. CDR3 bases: TGCAGTGCTAGCCTCGGACTAGCGGGAACAGATACGCAGTATTTT.

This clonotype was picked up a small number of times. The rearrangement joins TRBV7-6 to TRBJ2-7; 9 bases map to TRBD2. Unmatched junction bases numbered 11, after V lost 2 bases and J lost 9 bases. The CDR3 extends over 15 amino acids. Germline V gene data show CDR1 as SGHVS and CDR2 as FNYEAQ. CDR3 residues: CASSLQTSGRNGQYF. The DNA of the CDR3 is TGTGCCAGCAGCTTACAGACTAGCGGAAGGAACGGGCAGTACTTC.

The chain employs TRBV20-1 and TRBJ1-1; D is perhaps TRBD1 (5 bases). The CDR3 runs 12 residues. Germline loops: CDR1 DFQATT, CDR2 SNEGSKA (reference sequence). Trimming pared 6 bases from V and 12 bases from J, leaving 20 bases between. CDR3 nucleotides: TGCAGTGCGCCTTTTAGCGGGGACCTCTCTTTCTTT. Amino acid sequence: CSAPFSGDLSFF.

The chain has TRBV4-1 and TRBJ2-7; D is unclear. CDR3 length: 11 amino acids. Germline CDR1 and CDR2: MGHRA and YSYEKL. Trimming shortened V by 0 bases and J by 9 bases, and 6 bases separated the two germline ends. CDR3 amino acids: CASSQDRSQYF. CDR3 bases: TGCGCCAGCAGCCAAGATAGGTCGCAGTACTTC.

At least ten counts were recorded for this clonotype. The CDR3 nucleotides are TGCAGTGCTAGTCGAAGGGATACTGAAGCTTTCTTT. Translation gives CSASRRDTEAFF. The V and J genes are TRBV20-1 and TRBJ1-1; the D is unclear. CDR3 size: 12 residues. The V gene's germline CDR1 is DFQATT and CDR2 SNEGSKA (reference sequence). V lost 3 bases, J lost 5 bases, and 10 bases lay in between.

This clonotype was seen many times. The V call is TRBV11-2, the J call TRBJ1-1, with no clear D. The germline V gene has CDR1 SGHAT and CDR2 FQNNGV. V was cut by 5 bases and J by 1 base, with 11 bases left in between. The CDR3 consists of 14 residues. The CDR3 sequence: CASSPYHPNTEAFF. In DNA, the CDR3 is TGTGCCAGCAGCCCCTACCACCCGAACACTGAAGCTTTCTTT.

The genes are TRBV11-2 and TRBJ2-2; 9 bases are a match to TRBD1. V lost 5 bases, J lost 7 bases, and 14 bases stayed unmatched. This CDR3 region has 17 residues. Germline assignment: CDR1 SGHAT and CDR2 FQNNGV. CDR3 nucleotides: TGTGCCAGCAGCCTTTACAGGGGGCGGACTCGTGGCGGGGAGCTGTTTTTT. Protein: CASSLYRGRTRGGELFF.

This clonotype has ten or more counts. CDR3 in amino acids: CSVVGAGGIDTQYF. The CDR3 region has the DNA TGCAGCGTTGTAGGAGCGGGGGGGATAGATACGCAGTATTTT. The rearrangement links TRBV29-1 to TRBJ2-3; TRBD2 aligns across 10 bases. The ends lost 4 bases at V and 5 bases at J; junction bases unmatched: 6. The CDR3 totals 14 residues. Germline V lookup: CDR1 SQVTM, CDR2 ANQGSEA.

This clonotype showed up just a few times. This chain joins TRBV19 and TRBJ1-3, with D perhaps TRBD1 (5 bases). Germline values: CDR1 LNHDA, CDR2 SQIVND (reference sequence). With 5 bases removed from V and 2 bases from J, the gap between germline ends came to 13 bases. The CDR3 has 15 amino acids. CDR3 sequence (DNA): TGTGCCAGTAGTCTCGCCAGGGCACCTGGAAACACCATATATTTT. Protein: CASSLARAPGNTIYF. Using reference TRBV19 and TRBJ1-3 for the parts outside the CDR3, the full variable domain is DGGITQSPKYLFRKEGQNVTLSCEQNLNHDAMYWYRQDPGQGLRLIYYSQIVNDFQKGDIAEGYSVSREKKESFPLTVTSAQKNPTAFYLCASSLARAPGNTIYFGEGSWLTVV.

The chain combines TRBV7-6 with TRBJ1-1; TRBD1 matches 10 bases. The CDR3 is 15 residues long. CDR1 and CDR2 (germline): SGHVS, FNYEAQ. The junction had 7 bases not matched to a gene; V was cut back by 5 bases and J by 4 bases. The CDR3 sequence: CASSLTRQGATEAFF. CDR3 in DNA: TGTGCCAGCAGCCTCACCCGACAGGGGGCCACTGAAGCTTTCTTT.

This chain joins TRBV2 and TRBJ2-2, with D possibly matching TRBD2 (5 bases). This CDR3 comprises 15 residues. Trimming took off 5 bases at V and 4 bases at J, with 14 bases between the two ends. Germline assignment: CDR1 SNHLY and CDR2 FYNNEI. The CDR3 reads CASSYGLRVTGELFF. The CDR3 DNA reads TGTGCCAGCAGTTACGGACTTAGGGTCACCGGGGAGCTGTTTTTT. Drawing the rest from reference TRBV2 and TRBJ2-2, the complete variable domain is EPEVTQTPSHQVTQMGQEVILRCVPISNHLYFYWYRQILGQKVEFLVSFYNNEISEKSEIFDDQFSVERPDGSNFTLKIRSTKLEDSAMYFCASSYGLRVTGELFFGEGSRLTVL.

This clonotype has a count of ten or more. The CDR3 loop reads CAWNASDRETQYF. DNA for the CDR3: TGTGCCTGGAATGCCTCTGACAGAGAGACCCAGTACTTC. The rearrangement joins TRBV30 to TRBJ2-5; the D gene is possibly TRBD1 (5 bases). The V gene's germline CDR1 is GTSNPN and CDR2 SVGIG (reference sequence). The germline V and J ends were trimmed by 4 bases and 4 bases, with 13 bases remaining between them. This CDR3 is 13 amino acids long.

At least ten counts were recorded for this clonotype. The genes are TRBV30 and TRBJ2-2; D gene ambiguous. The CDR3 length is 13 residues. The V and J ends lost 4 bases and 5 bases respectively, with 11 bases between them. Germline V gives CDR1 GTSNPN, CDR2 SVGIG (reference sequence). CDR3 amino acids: CAWKFAETGELFF. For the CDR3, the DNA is TGTGCCTGGAAGTTCGCGGAAACCGGGGAGCTGTTTTTT.

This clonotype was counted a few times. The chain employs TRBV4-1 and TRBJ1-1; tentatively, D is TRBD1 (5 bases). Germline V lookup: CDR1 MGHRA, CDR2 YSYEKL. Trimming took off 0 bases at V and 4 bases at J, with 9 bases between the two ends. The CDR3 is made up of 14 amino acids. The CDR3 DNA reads TGCGCCAGCAGCCAAGAGGTCAGGGTCACTGAAGCTTTCTTT. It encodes CASSQEVRVTEAFF.

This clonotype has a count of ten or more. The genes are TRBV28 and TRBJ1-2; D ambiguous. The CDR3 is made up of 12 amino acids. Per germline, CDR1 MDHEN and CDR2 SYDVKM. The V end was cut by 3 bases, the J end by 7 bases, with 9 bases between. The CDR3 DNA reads TGTGCCAGCAGTTTTGAGATGCGTGGCTACACCTTC. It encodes CASSFEMRGYTF.

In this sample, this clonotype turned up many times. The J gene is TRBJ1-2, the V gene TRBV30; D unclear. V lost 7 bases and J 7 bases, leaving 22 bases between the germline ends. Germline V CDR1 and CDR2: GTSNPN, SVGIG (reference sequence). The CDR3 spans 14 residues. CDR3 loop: CASPDVYRAGGYTF. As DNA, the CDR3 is TGTGCCTCCCCAGACGTATATAGGGCTGGTGGCTACACCTTC.

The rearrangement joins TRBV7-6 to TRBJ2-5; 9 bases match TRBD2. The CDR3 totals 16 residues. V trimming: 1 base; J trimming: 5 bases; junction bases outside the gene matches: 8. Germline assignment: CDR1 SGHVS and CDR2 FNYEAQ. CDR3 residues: CASSLVAGGRRETQYF. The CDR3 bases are TGTGCCAGCAGCTTAGTTGCGGGAGGGCGAAGGGAGACCCAGTACTTC. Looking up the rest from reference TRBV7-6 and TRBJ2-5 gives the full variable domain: GAGVSQSPRYKVTKRGQDVALRCDPISGHVSLYWYRQALGQGPEFLTYFNYEAQQDKSGLPNDRFSAERPEGSISTLTIQRTEQRDSAMYRCASSLVAGGRRETQYFGPGTRLLVL.

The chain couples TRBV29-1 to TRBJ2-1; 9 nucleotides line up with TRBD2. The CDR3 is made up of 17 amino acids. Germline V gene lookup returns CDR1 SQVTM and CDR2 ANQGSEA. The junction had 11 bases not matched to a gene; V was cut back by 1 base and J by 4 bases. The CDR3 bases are TGCAGCGTTGAAGGGGGCGGGAGGGGCGGGAATTACAATGAGCAGTTCTTC. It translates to CSVEGGGRGGNYNEQFF.